Sequencing of this TCR beta chain was carried out in a study of T-cell memory formation after mild COVID-19. Study results and caveats: Among clones peaking at day 37 in the second wave, SARS-CoV-2 specificity remained unconfirmed. In pre-infection memory, a portion of responding clones appeared, which suggested that cross-reactive memory joined. Of the contracting clones, CD4+ ones lay mainly in CM and EM, and CD8+ ones in EMRA.

Using constant-segment primers, 5'RACE produced TCR alpha and TCR beta cDNA libraries carrying sample barcodes and UMIs. From the 5' RACE reads, TCRdb called clonotypes with MiXCR, one entry per CDR3 protein. Among about 390,000 distinct CDR3 sequences listed, 15% to 20% were seen once. This clonotype was seen a few times. Its antigen is unknown. The TCR comes from a man between 18 and 29 years old who had mild COVID-19 (a few samples of this study predate the infection). Cell type and time point are not known. Sequenced: PBMCs or a T cell subset sorted from them (not recorded which).

The CDR3 protein is CASIQGESDTQYF. CDR3 bases: TGTGCCAGCATTCAGGGGGAATCAGATACGCAGTATTTT. This chain connects TRBV7-9 to TRBJ2-3; 7 bases are shared with TRBD1. Germline V gives CDR1 SEHNR, CDR2 FQNEAQ (reference sequence). The V gene end was trimmed by 7 bases and the J gene end by 4 bases; junction bases not matched to a gene: 5. The CDR3 runs 13 residues.